Given below is one TCR beta chain in context. Treatment indicated: preoperative locoregional IRX-2 cytokine immunotherapy. Preoperative locoregional IRX-2 cytokine immunotherapy was tested in the phase Ib source study. These data come from a study of preoperative IRX-2 immunotherapy in early breast cancer. Assay: immunoSEQ multiplex PCR; the TCRdb copy retains only in-frame clones and omits some. The data contain about 67,000 clones, around 94% of them seen just once; the ten biggest clones take up under 2%. This material was collected from a patient treated with IRX-2 immunotherapy. The receptor was isolated from a human donor with breast cancer.

The CDR3 is CASSTGTGNEKLFF. The DNA for the CDR3 is TGTGCCAGCAGCACCGGGACAGGGAATGAAAAACTGTTTTTT. The chain couples TRBV7-9 to TRBJ1-4; 9 nucleotides match TRBD1. CDR1 SEHNR and CDR2 FQNEAQ come from the germline V gene (reference sequence). The CDR3 is 14 residues long. Unmatched junction bases numbered 3, after V lost 5 bases and J lost 5 bases.